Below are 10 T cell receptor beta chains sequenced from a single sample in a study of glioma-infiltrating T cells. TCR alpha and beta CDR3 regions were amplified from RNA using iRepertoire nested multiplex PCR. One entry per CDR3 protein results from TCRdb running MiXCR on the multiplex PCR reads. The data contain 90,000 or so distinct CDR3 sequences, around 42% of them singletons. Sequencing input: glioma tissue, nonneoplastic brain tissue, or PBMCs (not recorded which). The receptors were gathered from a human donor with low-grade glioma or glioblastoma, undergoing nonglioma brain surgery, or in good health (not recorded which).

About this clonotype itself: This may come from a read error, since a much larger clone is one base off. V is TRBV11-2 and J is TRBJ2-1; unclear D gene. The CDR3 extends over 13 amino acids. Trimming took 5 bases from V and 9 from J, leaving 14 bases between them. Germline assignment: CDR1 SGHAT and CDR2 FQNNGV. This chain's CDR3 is CASSLRTWTEQFF. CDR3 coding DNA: TGTGCCAGCAGCCTAAGAACATGGACTGAGCAGTTCTTC.

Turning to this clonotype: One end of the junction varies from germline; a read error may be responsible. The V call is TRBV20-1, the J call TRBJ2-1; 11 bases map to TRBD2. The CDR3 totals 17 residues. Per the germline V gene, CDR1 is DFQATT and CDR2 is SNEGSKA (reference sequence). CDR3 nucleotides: TGCAGTGCATTACCGGCTAGCGGGAGGTCGGCCTACAATGAGAAGTTCTTC. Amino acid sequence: CSALPASGRSAYNEKFF.

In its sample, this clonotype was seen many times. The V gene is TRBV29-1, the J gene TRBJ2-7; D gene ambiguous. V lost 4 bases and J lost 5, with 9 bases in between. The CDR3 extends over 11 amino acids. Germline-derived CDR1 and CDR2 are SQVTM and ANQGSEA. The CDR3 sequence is CSVGIGNEQYF. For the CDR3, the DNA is TGCAGCGTTGGTATAGGGAACGAGCAGTACTTC.

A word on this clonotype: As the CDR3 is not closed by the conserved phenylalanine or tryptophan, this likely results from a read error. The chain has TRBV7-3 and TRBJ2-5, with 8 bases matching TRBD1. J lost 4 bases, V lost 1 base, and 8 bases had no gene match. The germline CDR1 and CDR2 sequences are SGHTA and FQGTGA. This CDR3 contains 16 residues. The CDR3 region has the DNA TGTGCCAGCAGCTTAATGGGCGGGACAGGAGGAGAGACCCAGTACTTG. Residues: CASSLMGGTGGETQYL.

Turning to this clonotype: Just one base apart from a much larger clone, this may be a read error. The CDR3 here is CASSPQDRSPDTQYF. CDR3 DNA: TGTGCCAGCTCACCCCAAGATAGAAGCCCAGATACGCAGTATTTT. The V call is TRBV18, the J call TRBJ2-3; D call uncertain. The CDR3 extends over 15 amino acids. CDR1 is KGHSH and CDR2 is LQKENI in the germline V gene. V lost 3 bases and J lost 4, with 14 bases in between. Filled out from reference TRBV18 and TRBJ2-3, the complete variable domain reads NAGVMQNPRHLVRRRGQEARLRCSPMKGHSHVYWYRQLPEEGLKFMVYLQKENIIDESGMPKERFSAEFPKEGPSILRIQQVVRGDSAAYFCASSPQDRSPDTQYFGPGTRLTVL.

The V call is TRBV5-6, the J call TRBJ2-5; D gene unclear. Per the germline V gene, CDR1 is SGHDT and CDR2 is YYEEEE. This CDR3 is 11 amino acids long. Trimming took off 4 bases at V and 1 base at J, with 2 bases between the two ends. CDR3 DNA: TGTGCCAGCAGCCGCCAAGAGACCCAGTACTTC. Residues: CASSRQETQYF. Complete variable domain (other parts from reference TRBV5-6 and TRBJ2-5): DAGVTQSPTHLIKTRGQQVTLRCSPKSGHDTVSWYQQALGQGPQFIFQYYEEEERQRGNFPDRFSGHQFPNYSSELNVNALLLGDSALYLCASSRQETQYFGPGTRLLVL.

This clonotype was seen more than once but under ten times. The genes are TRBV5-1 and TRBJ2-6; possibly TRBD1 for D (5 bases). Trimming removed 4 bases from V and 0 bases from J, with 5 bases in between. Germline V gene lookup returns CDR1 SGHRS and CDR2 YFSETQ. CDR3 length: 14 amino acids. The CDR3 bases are TGCGCCAGCAGCGACAGCTCTGGGGCCAACGTCCTGACTTTC. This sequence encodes CASSDSSGANVLTF.

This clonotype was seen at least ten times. The CDR3 nucleotides are TGTGCCAGCAGTGCGGGCCGGCCTGGCTCCTACGAGCAGTACTTC. Protein: CASSAGRPGSYEQYF. The chain couples TRBV2 to TRBJ2-7; no firm D call. The V gene's germline CDR1 is SNHLY and CDR2 FYNNEI. The CDR3 contains 15 residues. V was pared by 4 bases and J by 0 bases, with 13 bases between.

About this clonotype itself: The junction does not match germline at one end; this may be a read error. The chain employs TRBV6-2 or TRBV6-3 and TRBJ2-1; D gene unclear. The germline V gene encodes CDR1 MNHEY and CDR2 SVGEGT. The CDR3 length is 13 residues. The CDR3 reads CASSQGMAARRSF. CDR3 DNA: TGTGCCAGCAGCCAAGGGATGGCAGCCCGGCGGAGCTTC.

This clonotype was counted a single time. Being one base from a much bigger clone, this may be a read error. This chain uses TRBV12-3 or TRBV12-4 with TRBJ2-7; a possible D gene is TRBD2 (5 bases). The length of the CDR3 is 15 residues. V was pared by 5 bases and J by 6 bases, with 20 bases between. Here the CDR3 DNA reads TGTGCCAGCAGTACCCTTACCGGGATGATCTCCGAGCAGTACTTC. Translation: CASSTLTGMISEQYF.